This T cell receptor beta chain was captured by sequencing in a study of T cell responses to AZD1222 COVID-19 vaccine. Study-wide findings and caveats: Unmutated variant regions are reportedly targeted by nearly half of spike-specific TCRs.

Profiling relied on immunoSEQ multiplex PCR, and the TCRdb table lists in-frame clones only, not all of them. The table shows 140,000 or so clones, with about 90% occurring only once. The junction had 7 bases not matched to a gene; V was cut back by 5 bases and J by 4 bases. The CDR3 length is 16 residues. CDR1 is SEHNR and CDR2 is FQNEAQ in the germline V gene (reference sequence). With regard to this clone: What it binds is not known.

This TCR was sampled from an adult who received the MenACWY meningococcal vaccine as a control. The sample was peripheral blood, taken 28 days after the second dose of the MenACWY control vaccine. The chain uses TRBV7-9 and TRBJ2-5; 13 positions match TRBD2. The CDR3 protein is CASSPTSGGAGETQYF. CDR3 DNA: TGTGCCAGCAGCCCTACTAGCGGGGGGGCCGGAGAGACCCAGTACTTC.